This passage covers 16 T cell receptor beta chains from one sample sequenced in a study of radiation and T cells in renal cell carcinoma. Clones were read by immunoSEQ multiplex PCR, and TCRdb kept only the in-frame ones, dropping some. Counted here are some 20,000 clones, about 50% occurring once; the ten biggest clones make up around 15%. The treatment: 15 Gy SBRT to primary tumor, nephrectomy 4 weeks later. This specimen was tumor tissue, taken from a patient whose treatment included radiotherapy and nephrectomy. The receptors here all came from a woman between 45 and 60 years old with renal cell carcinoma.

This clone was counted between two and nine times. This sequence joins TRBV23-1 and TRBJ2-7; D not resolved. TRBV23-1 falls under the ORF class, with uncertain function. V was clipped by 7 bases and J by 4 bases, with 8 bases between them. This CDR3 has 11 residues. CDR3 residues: CASNPAYEQYF. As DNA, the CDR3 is TGCGCCAGCAACCCGGCATACGAGCAGTACTTC.

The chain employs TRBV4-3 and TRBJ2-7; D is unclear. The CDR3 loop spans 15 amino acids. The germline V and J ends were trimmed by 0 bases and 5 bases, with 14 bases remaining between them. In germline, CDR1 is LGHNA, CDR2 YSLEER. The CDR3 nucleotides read TGCGCCAGCAGCCAAGATCGGTGGGGTGGTAACGAGCAGTACTTC. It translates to CASSQDRWGGNEQYF.

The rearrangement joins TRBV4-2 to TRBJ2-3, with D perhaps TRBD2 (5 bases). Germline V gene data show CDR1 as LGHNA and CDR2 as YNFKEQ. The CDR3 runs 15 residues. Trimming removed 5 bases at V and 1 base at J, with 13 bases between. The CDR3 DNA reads TGTGCCAGCAGCGTCGAGGGTAGCGGCACAGATACGCAGTATTTT. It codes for CASSVEGSGTDTQYF.

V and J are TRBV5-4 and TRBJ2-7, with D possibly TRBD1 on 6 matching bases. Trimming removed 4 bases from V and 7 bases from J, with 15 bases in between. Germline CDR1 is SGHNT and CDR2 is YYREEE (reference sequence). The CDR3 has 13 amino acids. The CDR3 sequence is CASSNKQGREQYF. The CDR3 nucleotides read TGTGCCAGCAGCAACAAACAGGGTCGAGAGCAGTACTTC.

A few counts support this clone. CDR3 in DNA: TGCAGCGTTGAACGATCCGGGACAGGGTTACGTAACTATGGCTACACCTTC. Its translation is CSVERSGTGLRNYGYTF. This chain uses TRBV29-1 with TRBJ1-2, with 9 positions matching TRBD1. V dropped 2 bases and J dropped 1; count of bases not matched to a gene: 11. The CDR3 consists of 17 residues. Germline CDR1 SQVTM, CDR2 ANQGSEA.

Written as DNA, the CDR3 is TGTGCCAGCAGTCCACTAGCGGGGCTCACCGGGGAGCTGTTTTTT. The encoded protein is CASSPLAGLTGELFF. This sequence joins TRBV6-4 and TRBJ2-2; TRBD2 aligns across 10 bases. Per germline, CDR1 MRHNA and CDR2 SNTAGT. The CDR3 runs 15 residues. Trimming took 5 bases from V and 4 from J; bases not matched to a gene: 4.

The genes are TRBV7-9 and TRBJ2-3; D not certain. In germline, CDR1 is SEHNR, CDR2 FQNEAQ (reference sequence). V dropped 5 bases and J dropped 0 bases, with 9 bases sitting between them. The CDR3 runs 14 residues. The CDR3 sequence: CASSEVASTDTQYF. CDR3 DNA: TGTGCCAGCAGCGAAGTGGCCAGCACAGATACGCAGTATTTT.

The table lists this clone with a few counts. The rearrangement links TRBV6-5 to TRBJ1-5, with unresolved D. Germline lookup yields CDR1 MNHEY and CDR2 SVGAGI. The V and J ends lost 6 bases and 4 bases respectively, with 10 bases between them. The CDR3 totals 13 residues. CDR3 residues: CASRSAGNQPQHF. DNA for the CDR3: TGTGCCAGCAGGTCAGCCGGAAATCAGCCCCAGCATTTT.

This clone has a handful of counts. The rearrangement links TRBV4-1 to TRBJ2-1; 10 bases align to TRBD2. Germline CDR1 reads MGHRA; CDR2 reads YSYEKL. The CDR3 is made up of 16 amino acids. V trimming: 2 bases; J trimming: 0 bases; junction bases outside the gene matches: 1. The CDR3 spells CASSQTSGASYNEQFF. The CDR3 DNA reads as TGCGCCAGCAGCCAAACTAGCGGGGCCTCCTACAATGAGCAGTTCTTC.

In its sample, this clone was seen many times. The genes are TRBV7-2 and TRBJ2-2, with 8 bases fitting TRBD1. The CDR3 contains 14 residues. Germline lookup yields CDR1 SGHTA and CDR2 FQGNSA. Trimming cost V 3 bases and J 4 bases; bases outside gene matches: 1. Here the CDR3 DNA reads TGTGCCAGCAGCTTCACAGGGGGCACCGGGGAGCTGTTTTTT. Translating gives CASSFTGGTGELFF.

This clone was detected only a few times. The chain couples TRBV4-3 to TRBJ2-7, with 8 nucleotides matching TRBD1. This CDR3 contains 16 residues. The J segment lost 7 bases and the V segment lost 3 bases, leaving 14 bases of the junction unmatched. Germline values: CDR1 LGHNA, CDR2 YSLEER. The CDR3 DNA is TGCGCCAGCAGCCAGGATAGGACAGGGACCTTTGGGGAGCAGTACTTC. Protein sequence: CASSQDRTGTFGEQYF.

The CDR3 DNA is TGTGCCTGGGTAGCGAGGGGGCGTTACAATGAGCAGTTCTTC. This sequence encodes CAWVARGRYNEQFF. The genes are TRBV30 and TRBJ2-1, with 7 positions matching TRBD1. The germline gives CDR1 GTSNPN, CDR2 SVGIG (reference sequence). CDR3 length equals 14 residues. V shed 5 bases and J 4 bases; nucleotides not matched to a gene: 8.

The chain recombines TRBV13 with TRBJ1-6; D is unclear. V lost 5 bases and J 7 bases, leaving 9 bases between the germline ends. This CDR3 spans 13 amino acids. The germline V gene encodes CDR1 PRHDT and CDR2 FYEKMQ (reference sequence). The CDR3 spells CASSQLRNSPLHF. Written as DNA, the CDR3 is TGTGCCAGCAGCCAGCTTCGGAATTCACCCCTCCACTTT.

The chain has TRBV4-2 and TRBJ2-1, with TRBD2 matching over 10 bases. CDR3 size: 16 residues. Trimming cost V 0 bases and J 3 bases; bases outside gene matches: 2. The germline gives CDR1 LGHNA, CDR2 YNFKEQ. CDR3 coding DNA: TGTGCCAGCAGCCAAGAAGCGGGGGGGCTCTACAATGAGCAGTTCTTC. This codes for CASSQEAGGLYNEQFF.

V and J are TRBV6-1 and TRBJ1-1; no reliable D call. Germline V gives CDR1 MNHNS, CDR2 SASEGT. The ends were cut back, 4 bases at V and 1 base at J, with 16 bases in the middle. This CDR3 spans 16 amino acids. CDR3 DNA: TGTGCCAGCAGTGCGTACTCTAGGGTACGGAACACTGAAGCTTTCTTT. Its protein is CASSAYSRVRNTEAFF.

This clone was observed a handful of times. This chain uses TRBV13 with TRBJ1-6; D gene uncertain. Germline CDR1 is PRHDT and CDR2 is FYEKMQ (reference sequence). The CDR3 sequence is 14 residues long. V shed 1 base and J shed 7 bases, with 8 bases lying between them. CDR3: CASSLEPRNSPLHF. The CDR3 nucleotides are TGTGCCAGCAGCTTAGAACCCAGGAATTCACCCCTCCACTTT.